This record looks at one T cell receptor beta chain sequence and its context. Clones were read by immunoSEQ multiplex PCR, and TCRdb kept only the in-frame ones, dropping some. Of fewer than 150,000 clones in the sample, 75% to 90% were seen once. These data are taken from a study of blood T cell repertoires in COVID-19. Study-level background: From T cells, B-cell-depleted T cells, or PBMCs came the material, which was cDNA or gDNA.

Seattle cases were enrolled at active infection and followed longitudinally. Germline loops: CDR1 GTSNPN, CDR2 SVGIG (reference sequence). CDR3 length: 16 amino acids. V was trimmed by 0 bases and J by 6 bases, leaving 15 bases between them. The J gene is TRBJ1-6, the V gene TRBV30; a weak D match, TRBD1 (6 bases). Material for sequencing was peripheral blood. This clonotype originated in a woman aged 60-75 years with COVID-19, enrolled during active disease. This CDR3 reads CAWSVVSDSLNSPLHF. CDR3 sequence (DNA): TGTGCCTGGAGTGTAGTATCGGACAGCCTTAATTCACCCCTCCACTTT.